This entry concerns a single T cell receptor (beta chain). The record originates from a study of low-dose radiotherapy and immunotherapy resistance in tumors. TRAV- and TRBV-specific primers primed first-strand cDNA, covering alpha and beta chains. The authors ran 15 to 20 PCR cycles to amplify TCRs with a constant-region primer and V-primer adapter. Through in vitro transcription, the mRNA that had been isolated was amplified. TCRdb reprocessed the reads via MiXCR and lists one record per CDR3 protein. The table has fewer than 20,000 distinct CDR3 sequences, under 80% seen once; the top ten hold around 10%. The CDR3 is made up of 14 amino acids. Trimming shortened V by 6 bases and J by 6 bases, and 16 bases separated the two germline ends. Germline loops: CDR1 MNHNY, CDR2 SVGAGI (reference sequence). In the RACIN dose-escalation trial, donors got nivolumab plus ipilimumab with aspirin, cyclophosphamide and radiotherapy. Patients qualified if they had advanced solid tumors that lacked tumor-infiltrating lymphocytes.

The rearrangement joins TRBV6-6 to TRBJ2-3; D might be TRBD1 or TRBD2, each matching 6 bases. This sequence was found in a human donor with advanced metastatic prostate, ovarian, gallbladder or colorectal cancer (not recorded which). This table probably holds off-target reads from a library built for another chain. In DNA, the CDR3 is TGTGCCAGCAGACCCCGGGGGCGCGGTGATACGCAGTATTTT. Translating gives CASRPRGRGDTQYF.